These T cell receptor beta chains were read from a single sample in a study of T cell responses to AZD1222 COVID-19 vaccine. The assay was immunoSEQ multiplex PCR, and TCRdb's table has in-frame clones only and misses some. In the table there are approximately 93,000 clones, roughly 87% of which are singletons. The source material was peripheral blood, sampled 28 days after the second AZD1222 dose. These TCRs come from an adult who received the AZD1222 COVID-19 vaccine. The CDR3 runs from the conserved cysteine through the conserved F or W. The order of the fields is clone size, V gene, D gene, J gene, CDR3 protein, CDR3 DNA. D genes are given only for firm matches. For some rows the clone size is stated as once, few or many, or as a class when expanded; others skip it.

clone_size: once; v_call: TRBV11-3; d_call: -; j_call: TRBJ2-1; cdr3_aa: CASSMGGQQDNEQFF; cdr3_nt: TGTGCCAGCAGCATGGGGGGACAGCAGGACAATGAGCAGTTCTTC
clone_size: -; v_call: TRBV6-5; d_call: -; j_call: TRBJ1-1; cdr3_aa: CASSQTGKRGTEAFF; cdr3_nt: TGTGCCAGCAGTCAAACAGGGAAGCGAGGCACTGAAGCTTTCTTT
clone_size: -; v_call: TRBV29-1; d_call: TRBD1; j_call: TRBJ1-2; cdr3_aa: CSVGPAGQGENYGYTF; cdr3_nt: TGCAGCGTTGGGCCGGCGGGACAGGGGGAAAACTATGGCTACACCTTC
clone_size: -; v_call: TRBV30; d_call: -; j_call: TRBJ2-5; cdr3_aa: CAWRADSLLQETQYF; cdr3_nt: TGTGCCTGGAGAGCGGACAGTCTACTCCAAGAGACCCAGTACTTC
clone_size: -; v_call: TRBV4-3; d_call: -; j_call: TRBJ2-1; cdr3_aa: CASSQGREQFF; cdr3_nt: TGCGCCAGCAGCCAAGGACGCGAGCAGTTCTTC
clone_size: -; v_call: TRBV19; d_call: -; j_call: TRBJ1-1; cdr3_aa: CASSRSWVLGTEAFF; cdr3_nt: TGTGCCAGTAGTAGGAGCTGGGTGCTGGGCACTGAAGCTTTCTTT
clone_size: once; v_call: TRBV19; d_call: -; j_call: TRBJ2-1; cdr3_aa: CASSIGGRGSYNEQFF; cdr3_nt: TGTGCCAGTAGTATAGGTGGCAGGGGATCCTACAATGAGCAGTTCTTC
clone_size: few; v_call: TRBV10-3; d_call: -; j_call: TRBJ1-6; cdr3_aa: CAISEVTYGSPLHF; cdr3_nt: TGTGCCATCAGTGAGGTTACATACGGTTCACCCCTCCACTTT
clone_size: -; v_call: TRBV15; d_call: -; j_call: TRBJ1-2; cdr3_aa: CATSRAYGGIYGYTF; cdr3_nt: TGTGCCACCAGCAGAGCTTACGGCGGAATATATGGCTACACCTTC
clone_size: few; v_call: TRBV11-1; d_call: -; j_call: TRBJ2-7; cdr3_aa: CASSPTESYEQYF; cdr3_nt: TGTGCCAGCAGCCCGACGGAGTCCTACGAGCAGTACTTC
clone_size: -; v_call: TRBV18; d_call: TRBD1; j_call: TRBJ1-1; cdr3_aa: CASSRTTQGDREAFF; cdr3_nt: TGTGCCAGCTCACGAACTACCCAGGGGGATCGGGAAGCTTTCTTT
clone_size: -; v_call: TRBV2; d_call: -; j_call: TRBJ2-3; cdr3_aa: CASSVLQSTDTQYF; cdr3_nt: TGTGCCAGCAGTGTTCTTCAGAGCACAGATACGCAGTATTTT
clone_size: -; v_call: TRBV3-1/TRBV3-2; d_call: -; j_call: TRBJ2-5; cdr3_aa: CASSQRASETQYF; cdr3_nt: TGTGCCAGCAGCCAACGGGCCTCAGAGACCCAGTACTTC
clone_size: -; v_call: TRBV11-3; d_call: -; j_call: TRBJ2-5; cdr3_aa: CASSLDWQETQYF; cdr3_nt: TGTGCCAGCAGCTTAGATTGGCAAGAGACCCAGTACTTC
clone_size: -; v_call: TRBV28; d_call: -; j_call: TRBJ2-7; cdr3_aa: CASSSQGPEVKQYF; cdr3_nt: TGTGCCAGCAGTTCACAAGGGCCCGAGGTCAAACAGTACTTC
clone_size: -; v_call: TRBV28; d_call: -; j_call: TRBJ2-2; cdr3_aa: CASSPFGGNTGELFF; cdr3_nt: TGTGCCAGCAGCCCCTTTGGGGGGAACACCGGGGAGCTGTTTTTT
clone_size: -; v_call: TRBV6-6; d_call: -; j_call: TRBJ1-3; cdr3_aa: CASSLETGSGNTIYF; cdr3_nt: TGTGCCAGCAGTTTGGAAACGGGATCTGGAAACACCATATATTTT
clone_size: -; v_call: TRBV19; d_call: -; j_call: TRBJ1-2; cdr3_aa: CASSITQVRISGYTF; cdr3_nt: TGTGCCAGTAGTATTACCCAGGTACGAATCTCTGGCTACACCTTC
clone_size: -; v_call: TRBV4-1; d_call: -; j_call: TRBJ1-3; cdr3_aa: CASSQDSEAGNTIYF; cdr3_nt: TGCGCCAGCAGCCAAGATTCCGAAGCTGGAAACACCATATATTTT
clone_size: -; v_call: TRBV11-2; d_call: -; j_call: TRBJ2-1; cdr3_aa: CASSFIRDNEQFF; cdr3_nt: TGTGCCAGCAGCTTCATCAGAGACAATGAGCAGTTCTTC
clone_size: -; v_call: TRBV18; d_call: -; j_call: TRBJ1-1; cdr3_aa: CASSLQGNTEAFF; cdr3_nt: TGTGCCAGCTCACTACAGGGTAACACTGAAGCTTTCTTT
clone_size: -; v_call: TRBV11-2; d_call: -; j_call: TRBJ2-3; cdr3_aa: CASSPLFAGSNPDTQYF; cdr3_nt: TGTGCCAGCAGCCCGCTCTTTGCGGGGAGTAATCCAGATACGCAGTATTTT
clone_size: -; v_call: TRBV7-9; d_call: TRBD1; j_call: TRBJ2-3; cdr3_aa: CARTGGDTDTQYF; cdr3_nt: TGTGCCAGGACAGGGGGGGACACAGATACGCAGTATTTT
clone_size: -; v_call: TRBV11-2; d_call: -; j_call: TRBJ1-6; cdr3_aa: CASSSSEPARGSPLHF; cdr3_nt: TGTGCCAGCAGCTCATCTGAACCGGCGCGAGGTTCACCCCTCCACTTT
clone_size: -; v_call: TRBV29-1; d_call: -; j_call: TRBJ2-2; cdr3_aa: CSGLLAETNTGELFF; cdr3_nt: TGCAGCGGATTATTAGCGGAAACGAACACCGGGGAGCTGTTTTTT
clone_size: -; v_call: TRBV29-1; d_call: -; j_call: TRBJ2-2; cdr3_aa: CSVIQQGTSSGELFF; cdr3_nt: TGCAGCGTGATCCAACAGGGAACCTCTTCGGGGGAGCTGTTTTTT
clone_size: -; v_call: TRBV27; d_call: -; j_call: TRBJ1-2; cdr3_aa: CASSPSGLAGYTF; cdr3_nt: TGTGCCAGCAGTCCGTCGGGACTGGCGGGCTACACCTTC